This record concerns one TCR beta chain sequence. The donors, healthy adults who were HIV-negative, had experienced no recent acute infections or vaccinations. The table came from immunoSEQ multiplex PCR; TCRdb's copy has only in-frame clones and leaves some out. The table lists over 400,000 clones, 70% to 80% of them singletons. The data originate from a study of shared clonotypes between healthy human individuals. The receptor comes from a woman between 35 and 50 years old in good health. Some clones in this sample may be carry-over from other donors' samples. The sample comprised PBMCs.

The DNA of the CDR3 is TGTGCCAGCAGCAAGGGTGGCTCTGACTCTGGAAACACCATATATTTT. Protein: CASSKGGSDSGNTIYF. The rearrangement joins TRBV9 to TRBJ1-3; D is unclear. CDR1 and CDR2 from the germline V gene are SGDLS and YYNGEE. This CDR3 has 16 amino acids. V lost 4 bases to trimming and J lost 0 bases, with 14 bases between them. The complete variable domain, with remaining parts taken from reference TRBV9 and TRBJ1-3, reads DSGVTQTPKHLITATGQRVTLRCSPRSGDLSVYWYQQSLDQGLQFLIQYYNGEERAKGNILERFSAQQFPDLHSELNLSSLELGDSALYFCASSKGGSDSGNTIYFGEGSWLTVV.